Presented here are 15 T cell receptor beta chains from one specimen sequenced in a study of regulatory T cells in long-lasting Graves disease. According to the study, TCR beta libraries were built with iRepertoire HTBI primers and CDR3-region Arm-PCR. TCRdb fed the multiplex PCR reads into MiXCR, producing one record per CDR3 protein. Of roughly 380,000 distinct CDR3 sequences listed, around a sixth are singletons. Described time point: newly diagnosed GD, antithyroid drugs for less than 3 months. The TCR library used RNA extracted from PBMCs. The sequencing here drew on peripheral blood mononuclear cells (PBMCs), taken at new diagnosis, from a patient treated with antithyroid drugs. The receptors come from a female donor with Graves disease.

This clonotype was counted many times. The chain couples TRBV6-5 to TRBJ2-5; D perhaps matches TRBD2 (7 bases). The CDR3 has 16 residues. CDR1 is MNHEY, CDR2 SVGAGI, per germline. Trimming took off 2 bases at V and 0 bases at J, with 13 bases between the two ends. CDR3 DNA: TGTGCCAGCAGTTACCAATCGGGGGGCAACCAAGAGACCCAGTACTTC. Amino acid sequence: CASSYQSGGNQETQYF.

In this sample, this clonotype turned up a few times. A clone one base away is much larger, so this may be a read error. V and J are TRBV7-3 and TRBJ2-1; 9 positions match TRBD2. The CDR3 sequence is 15 residues long. V shed 8 bases, J shed 3 bases, and the junction held 8 bases outside the gene matches. Per germline, CDR1 SGHTA and CDR2 FQGTGA. CDR3 sequence: CASGTGLANYNEQFF. CDR3 DNA: TGTGCCAGCGGCACGGGACTAGCAAACTACAATGAGCAGTTCTTC.

This chain connects TRBV6-1 to TRBJ2-3, with TRBD2 matching 10 bases. V was pared by 2 bases and J by 0 bases, with 2 bases of the junction left unmatched. Germline V gene sequence: CDR1 MNHNS, CDR2 SASEGT. The CDR3 loop spans 16 amino acids. CDR3 coding DNA: TGTGCCAGCAGTGAACTAGCGGGGGACAGCACAGATACGCAGTATTTT. Translating gives CASSELAGDSTDTQYF.

This clonotype was seen at least ten times. This sequence joins TRBV30 and TRBJ2-7; 9 nucleotides match TRBD1. This CDR3 has 13 amino acids. The V gene's germline CDR1 is GTSNPN and CDR2 SVGIG (reference sequence). Trimming cost V 4 bases and J 6 bases; bases outside gene matches: 7. CDR3 coding DNA: TGTGCCTGGACACCCGGGACAGGGTTCGAGCAGTACTTC. Amino acid sequence: CAWTPGTGFEQYF.

As concerns this clonotype: One base away lies a much larger clone, so this may be a sequencing read error. The DNA for the CDR3 is TGTACCAGCAGTTCGACACAGGGGACGAACACCGGGGAGCTGTTTTTT. This sequence encodes CTSSSTQGTNTGELFF. The chain is built from TRBV6-2 or TRBV6-3 and TRBJ2-2; TRBD1 matches 7 bases. Germline V gene data show CDR1 as MNHEY and CDR2 as SVGEGT. The CDR3 length is 16 residues.

This clonotype was seen repeatedly, ten times or more. V is TRBV28 and J is TRBJ2-2; no reliable D call. Germline CDR1 MDHEN, CDR2 SYDVKM. The V end was cut by 10 bases, the J end by 5 bases, with 17 bases between. The length of the CDR3 is 14 residues. The DNA for the CDR3 is TGTGCCATCGCAGGTTGGGATATGACCGGGGAGCTGTTTTTT. It translates to CAIAGWDMTGELFF. The complete variable domain, with remaining parts taken from reference TRBV28 and TRBJ2-2, reads DVKVTQSSRYLVKRTGEKVFLECVQDMDHENMFWYRQDPGLGLRLIYFSYDVKMKEKGDIPEGYSVSREKKERFSLILESASTNQTSMYLCAIAGWDMTGELFFGEGSRLTVL.

This clonotype was seen many times. This chain links TRBV2 with TRBJ2-3, with D maybe TRBD2 (7 bases). Germline CDR1 is SNHLY and CDR2 is FYNNEI. Trimming pared 8 bases from V and 4 bases from J, leaving 19 bases between. The CDR3 length is 15 residues. Here the CDR3 DNA reads TGTGCCAGCCCGACCCCAGGGGAGGGCCCAGATACGCAGTATTTT. It yields the protein CASPTPGEGPDTQYF.

This clonotype was picked up many times. This rearrangement joins TRBV29-1 to TRBJ1-1; D perhaps matches TRBD1 (6 bases). The V gene's germline CDR1 is SQVTM and CDR2 ANQGSEA. This CDR3 has 13 residues. The germline V and J ends were trimmed by 6 bases and 4 bases, with 15 bases remaining between them. The CDR3 reads CSVTQGTGTEAFF. CDR3 DNA: TGCAGCGTGACCCAGGGGACTGGCACTGAAGCTTTCTTT.

The V and J genes are TRBV28 and TRBJ2-7; TRBD2 agrees at 8 bases. CDR1 MDHEN and CDR2 SYDVKM come from the germline V gene. This CDR3 spans 13 amino acids. V lost 8 bases, J lost 3 bases, and 6 bases stayed unmatched. The CDR3 loop is CASSSGSVYEQYF. The CDR3 bases are TGTGCCAGCTCGAGCGGGAGTGTCTACGAGCAGTACTTC. Drawing the rest from reference TRBV28 and TRBJ2-7, the complete variable domain is DVKVTQSSRYLVKRTGEKVFLECVQDMDHENMFWYRQDPGLGLRLIYFSYDVKMKEKGDIPEGYSVSREKKERFSLILESASTNQTSMYLCASSSGSVYEQYFGPGTRLTVT.

This clonotype was seen many times. One junction end does not reproduce the germline sequence, and a read error may be involved. The rearrangement uses TRBV29-1 and TRBJ2-7; TRBD1 matches 10 bases. The germline gives CDR1 SQVTM, CDR2 ANQGSEA. The CDR3 runs to 14 residues. The CDR3 sequence is CSVARQGASDEQYF. CDR3 sequence (DNA): TGCAGCGTTGCCCGACAGGGGGCCTCCGACGAGCAGTACTTC.

The V call is TRBV20-1, the J call TRBJ1-4; D is unclear. Germline CDR1 and CDR2: DFQATT and SNEGSKA (reference sequence). The V gene lost 0 bases and the J gene lost 1 base, with 15 bases spanning the gap. The CDR3 is 17 residues long. The CDR3 sequence is CSARDRRIGGTNEKLFF. CDR3 nucleotide sequence: TGCAGTGCTAGAGATAGGCGTATCGGTGGAACTAATGAAAAACTGTTTTTT.

V usage is TRBV2 and J usage is TRBJ2-1, with 8 bases identical to TRBD1. V was pared by 1 base and J by 8 bases, with 7 bases of the junction left unmatched. CDR1 and CDR2 (germline): SNHLY, FYNNEI. The CDR3 is 15 residues long. This chain's CDR3 is CASSEDRGSIDEQFF. The DNA for the CDR3 is TGTGCCAGCAGTGAAGACAGGGGGTCTATAGATGAGCAGTTCTTC.

At least ten counts were recorded for this clonotype. The V gene is TRBV7-9, the J gene TRBJ1-5; D is possibly TRBD1 (6 bases). V lost 1 base, J lost 2 bases, and 12 bases lay in between. Germline assignment: CDR1 SEHNR and CDR2 FQNEAQ (reference sequence). This CDR3 spans 16 amino acids. The DNA of the CDR3 is TGTGCCAGCAGCTTAGGTACAGGGTATGGCAATCAGCCCCAGCATTTT. Residues: CASSLGTGYGNQPQHF.

This clonotype was seen at least ten times. The rearrangement links TRBV10-3 to TRBJ1-1; tentative D call: TRBD1 (6 bases). Trimming removed 4 bases from V and 0 bases from J, with 12 bases in between. This CDR3 has 15 residues. Germline V gene sequence: CDR1 ENHRY, CDR2 SYGVKD. This chain's CDR3 is CAISGRQVMNTEAFF. CDR3 bases: TGTGCCATCAGTGGCCGACAGGTTATGAACACTGAAGCTTTCTTT.

This clonotype was observed at least ten times. The J gene is TRBJ2-1, the V gene TRBV12-3 or TRBV12-4; no clear D gene. CDR3 length: 14 residues. Trimming took off 10 bases at V and 9 bases at J, with 22 bases between the two ends. The CDR3 DNA follows: TGTGCCATAAGCGCGAGCCCTTCGTCGGGTGAGCAGTTCTTC. Translating gives CAISASPSSGEQFF.